This TCR beta chain was recorded in a study of cytomegalovirus exposure and HLA in healthy donors. This clone showed up just a few times. PCR primers comprised 60 Vbeta and 13 Jbeta primers. The table came from immunoSEQ multiplex PCR; TCRdb's copy has only in-frame clones and leaves some out. The sample consists of 170,000 or so clones, around 80% of them appearing once. This cohort consisted of healthy bone marrow donors. Nominal health characterized the donors when sampled, though unrecorded immune exposures were likely. The clonotype was recovered from a man between 18 and 29 years old in good health and CMV-seronegative. The sample consisted of PBMCs.

CDR3 DNA sequence: TGTGCCAGCAGCTTGTTTGCGGGAGGGCCCCACGAGCAGTACTTC. This translates into CASSLFAGGPHEQYF. The chain carries TRBV5-5 and TRBJ2-7; 9 bases align to TRBD2. J was trimmed by 5 bases and V by 1 base; bases with no gene match: 7. The CDR3 spans 15 residues. Per germline, CDR1 SGHKS and CDR2 YYEKEE (reference sequence).